This TCR beta chain comes out of a study of blood T cell repertoires in COVID-19. Looking at the study overall: T cells, B-cell-depleted T cells, or PBMCs supplied cDNA or gDNA.

As processed by the authors: Amplification with reference gene primers provided the estimates of nucleated cell counts. Sequencing used immunoSEQ multiplex PCR; TCRdb keeps in-frame clones, though not all of them. V, J and clone size are those of that table, while D and trimming were read from the DNA. The data contain roughly 100,000 clones, around 73% of them singletons. The CDR3 totals 15 residues. Germline V gene sequence: CDR1 SQVTM, CDR2 ANQGSEA. V lost 4 bases, J lost 2 bases, and 8 bases stayed unmatched. The material sequenced was peripheral blood. The source of this sequence is a man in his fifties or sixties with active or convalescent COVID-19. The chain couples TRBV29-1 to TRBJ2-3; 8 bases agree with TRBD1. The CDR3 bases are TGCAGCGTTGTTGAGACAGGGGAGTTCACAGATACGCAGTATTTT. This sequence encodes CSVVETGEFTDTQYF.